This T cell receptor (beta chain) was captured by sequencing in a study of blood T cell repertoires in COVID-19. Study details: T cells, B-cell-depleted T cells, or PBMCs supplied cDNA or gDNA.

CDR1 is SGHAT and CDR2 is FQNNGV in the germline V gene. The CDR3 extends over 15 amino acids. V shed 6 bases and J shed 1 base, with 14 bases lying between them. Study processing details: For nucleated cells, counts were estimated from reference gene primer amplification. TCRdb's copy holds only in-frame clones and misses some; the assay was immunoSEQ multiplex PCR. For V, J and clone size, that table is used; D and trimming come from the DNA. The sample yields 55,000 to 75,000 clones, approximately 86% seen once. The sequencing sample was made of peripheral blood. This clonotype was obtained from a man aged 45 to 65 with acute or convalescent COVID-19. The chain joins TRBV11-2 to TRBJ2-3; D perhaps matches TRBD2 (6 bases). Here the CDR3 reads CASSPDYGGTDTQYF. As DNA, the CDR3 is TGTGCCAGCAGTCCGGACTACGGCGGCACAGATACGCAGTATTTT.